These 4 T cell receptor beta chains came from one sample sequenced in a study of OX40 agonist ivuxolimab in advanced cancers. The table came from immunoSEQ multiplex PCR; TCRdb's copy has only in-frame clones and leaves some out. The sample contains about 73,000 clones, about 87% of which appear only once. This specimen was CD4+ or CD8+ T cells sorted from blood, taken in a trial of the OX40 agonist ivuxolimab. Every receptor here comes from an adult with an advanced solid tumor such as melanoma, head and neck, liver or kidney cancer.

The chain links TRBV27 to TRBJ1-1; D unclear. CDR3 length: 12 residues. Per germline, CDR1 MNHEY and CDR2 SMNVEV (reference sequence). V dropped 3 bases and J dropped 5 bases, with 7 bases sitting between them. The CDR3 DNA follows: TGTGCCAGCAGTTTTTCGGGTACTGAAGCTTTCTTT. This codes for CASSFSGTEAFF.

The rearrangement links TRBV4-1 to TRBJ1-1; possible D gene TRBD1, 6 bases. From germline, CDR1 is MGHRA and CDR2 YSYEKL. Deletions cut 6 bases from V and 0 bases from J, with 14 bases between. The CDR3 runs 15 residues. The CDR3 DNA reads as TGCGCCAGCAGAGACAGGAGAGTTCTGAACACTGAAGCTTTCTTT. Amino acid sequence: CASRDRRVLNTEAFF.

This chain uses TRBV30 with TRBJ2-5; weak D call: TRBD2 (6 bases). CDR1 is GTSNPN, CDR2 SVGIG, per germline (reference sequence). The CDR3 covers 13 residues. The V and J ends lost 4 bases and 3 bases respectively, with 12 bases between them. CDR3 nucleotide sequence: TGTGCCTGGATAGTCGGGAGCGAAGAGACCCAGTACTTC. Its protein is CAWIVGSEETQYF.

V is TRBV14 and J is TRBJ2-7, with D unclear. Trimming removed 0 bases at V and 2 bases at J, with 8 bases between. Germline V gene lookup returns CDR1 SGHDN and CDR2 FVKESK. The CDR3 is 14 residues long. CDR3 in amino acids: CASSQDSDTYEQYF. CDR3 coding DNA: TGTGCCAGCAGCCAAGATTCTGATACCTACGAGCAGTACTTC.